This T cell receptor beta chain emerged from a study of CD8+CD57+ T cells in acquired aplastic anemia. The CDR3 contains 15 residues. Germline CDR1 reads ENHRY; CDR2 reads SYGVKD. V was cut by 7 bases and J by 0 bases, with 14 bases left in between. Genomic DNA constituted the template upon which TCR beta VDJ and CDR3 profiling was performed. Each CDR3 protein gets one entry after TCRdb re-called the reads with MiXCR. This repertoire shows 250,000 to 350,000 distinct CDR3 sequences, 55% to 65% found once; its top ten account for 7.5% to 9%. The sequence was collected from a human donor with severe aplastic anemia or a healthy control (not recorded which). Sequenced: sorted CD4+, CD8+, or CD8+CD57+ T cells (not recorded which) from PBMCs. The chain carries TRBV10-3 and TRBJ2-3; TRBD2 might be the D (6 bases). The CDR3 nucleotides read TGTGCCATCATGCAGGGAGGTTCTAGCACAGATACGCAGTATTTT. Translated, it gives CAIMQGGSSTDTQYF.